This T cell receptor (beta chain) was retrieved from a study of breast tumors, draining lymph nodes, adjacent tissues. TCRdb fed the multiplex PCR reads into MiXCR, producing one record per CDR3 protein. The top ten clones hold roughly 9% of a sample with roughly 70,000 distinct CDR3 sequences, less than 45% of them seen once. Study observations and caveats: Tumor and nontumor repertoires were significantly more similar in luminal-like than in basal-like breast cancer. Most tumor T cells seemingly derive from lymph node, then expand in tumor. Compared with lymph nodes, tumors were less diverse; compared with nontumor tissue, more. The lymph node origin of tumor T cells was framed as consistent with a hypothesis, not demonstrated.

The length of the CDR3 is 15 residues. Germline V gene data show CDR1 as SSHAT and CDR2 as FNYEAQ (reference sequence). Trimming shortened V by 2 bases and J by 1 base, and 10 bases separated the two germline ends. In the case of this clonotype: Antigen unknown.

The sequencing input was breast tumor tissue. This clonotype was sampled from a female donor with breast cancer. Some clones in this sample may be carry-over from other donors' samples. The genes are TRBV7-7 and TRBJ2-3; possibly TRBD2 for D (5 bases). In nucleotides, the CDR3 is TGTGCCAGCAGCTTAAGCGGCTCTGGCACAGATACGCAGTATTTT. Translating gives CASSLSGSGTDTQYF.